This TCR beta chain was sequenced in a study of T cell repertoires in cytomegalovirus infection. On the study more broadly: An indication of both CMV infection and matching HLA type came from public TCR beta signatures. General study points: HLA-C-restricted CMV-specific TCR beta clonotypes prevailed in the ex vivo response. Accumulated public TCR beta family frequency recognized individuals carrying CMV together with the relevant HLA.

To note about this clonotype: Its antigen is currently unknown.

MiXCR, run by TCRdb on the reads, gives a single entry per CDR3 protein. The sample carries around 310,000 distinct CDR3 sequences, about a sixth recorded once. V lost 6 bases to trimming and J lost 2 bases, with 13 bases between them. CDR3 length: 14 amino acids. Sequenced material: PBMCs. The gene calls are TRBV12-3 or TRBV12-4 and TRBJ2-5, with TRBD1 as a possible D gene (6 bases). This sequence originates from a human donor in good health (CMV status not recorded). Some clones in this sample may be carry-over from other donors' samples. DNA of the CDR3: TGTGCCAGCAGCCGACAGGAAACACAAGAGACCCAGTACTTC. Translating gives CASSRQETQETQYF.